The 14 T cell receptor beta chains listed next were all sequenced from one sample in a study of blood T cell repertoires in COVID-19. Generated by immunoSEQ multiplex PCR, the TCRdb table keeps only in-frame clones and is missing some. The repertoire holds about 44,000 clones, with around 87% as singletons. Material: peripheral blood. These receptors all come from a woman of 80 years or more in a cohort sampled during active or convalescent COVID-19.

The chain carries TRBV7-2 and TRBJ2-1; a possible D gene is TRBD1 (7 bases). Per the germline V gene, CDR1 is SGHTA and CDR2 is FQGNSA. With 5 bases removed from V and 6 bases from J, the gap between germline ends came to 14 bases. The CDR3 extends over 14 amino acids. The CDR3 here is CASSRGTVLNEQFF. DNA for the CDR3: TGTGCCAGCAGCCGCGGGACAGTCCTCAATGAGCAGTTCTTC.

This clone was detected only a few times. This sequence joins TRBV6-5 and TRBJ1-5, with 7 nucleotides matching TRBD1. V lost 6 bases and J lost 1; bases outside the gene matches: 6. This CDR3 comprises 15 residues. CDR1 and CDR2 from the germline V gene are MNHEY and SVGAGI. The CDR3 nucleotides are TGTGCCAGCAGCGCACAGGGGTTCAGCAATCAGCCCCAGCATTTT. Translation gives CASSAQGFSNQPQHF.

The chain carries TRBV9 and TRBJ2-1; 10 nucleotides agree with TRBD2. Trimming at V came to 5 bases and at J to 2 bases, leaving 16 bases not matched to a gene. Looked up from germline, CDR1 is SGDLS and CDR2 is YYNGEE. This CDR3 region has 19 residues. For the CDR3, the DNA is TGTGCCAGCAGTGACTCGTCAAAAGAAGCGGGAGGGCCCTACAATGAGCAGTTCTTC. It codes for CASSDSSKEAGGPYNEQFF.

This chain links TRBV4-3 with TRBJ2-1; TRBD2 matches 8 bases. The CDR3 contains 15 residues. Trimming cost V 5 bases and J 4 bases; bases outside gene matches: 7. Germline V gene data show CDR1 as LGHNA and CDR2 as YSLEER. The CDR3 here is CASSRAGTRYNEQFF. The CDR3 DNA reads TGCGCCAGCAGCAGAGCCGGGACTAGATACAATGAGCAGTTCTTC.

The V and J genes are TRBV11-3 and TRBJ1-5; 10 positions match TRBD1. The CDR3 covers 15 residues. Trimming removed 5 bases from V and 3 bases from J; junction bases left unmatched: 4. Germline CDR1 SGHNT, CDR2 YENEEA. CDR3: CASSKGQGYNQPQHF. The CDR3 DNA reads TGTGCCAGCAGCAAGGGACAGGGGTACAATCAGCCCCAGCATTTT.

This chain links TRBV5-5 with TRBJ2-2; tentatively, D is TRBD1 (6 bases). Trimming removed 3 bases from V and 5 bases from J, with 11 bases in between. This CDR3 has 14 amino acids. CDR1 SGHKS and CDR2 YYEKEE come from the germline V gene (reference sequence). The CDR3 is CASSWGTMTGELFF. The DNA for the CDR3 is TGTGCCAGCAGCTGGGGGACAATGACCGGGGAGCTGTTTTTT. The full variable domain, in which reference TRBV5-5 and TRBJ2-2 provide the parts outside the CDR3, is DAGVTQSPTHLIKTRGQQVTLRCSPISGHKSVSWYQQVLGQGPQFIFQYYEKEERGRGNFPDRFSARQFPNYSSELNVNALLLGDSALYLCASSWGTMTGELFFGEGSRLTVL.

The gene calls are TRBV2 and TRBJ2-1; TRBD1 matches 10 bases. The V segment lost 5 bases and the J segment 7 bases; nucleotides outside the gene matches: 11. Germline V gene sequence: CDR1 SNHLY, CDR2 FYNNEI. The CDR3 has 16 residues. DNA of the CDR3: TGTGCCAGCAGTACCTCCGGGACAGGGGCGCGGAATGAGCAGTTCTTC. Its protein is CASSTSGTGARNEQFF.

V gene TRBV6-2 or TRBV6-3 combines with J gene TRBJ2-7; 9 bases map to TRBD2. This CDR3 contains 14 residues. J lost 4 bases, V lost 4 bases, and 5 bases had no gene match. Germline V gives CDR1 MNHEY, CDR2 SVGEGT. The CDR3 loop is CASSLRGRGYEQYF. The CDR3, as DNA: TGTGCCAGCAGTTTGCGCGGGAGGGGTTACGAGCAGTACTTC.

This chain joins TRBV4-1 and TRBJ1-1, with D possibly being TRBD1 (6 bases). The length of the CDR3 is 13 residues. Trimming removed 10 bases from V and 3 bases from J, with 15 bases in between. Germline V gene sequence: CDR1 MGHRA, CDR2 YSYEKL. The CDR3 DNA reads as TGCGCCACCGCCGGGGGGCGCGACACTGAAGCTTTCTTT. Translation gives CATAGGRDTEAFF.

The chain couples TRBV30 to TRBJ2-5, with 12 positions matching TRBD2. Per the germline V gene, CDR1 is GTSNPN and CDR2 is SVGIG (reference sequence). The CDR3 loop spans 14 amino acids. V shed 2 bases, J shed 4 bases, and the junction held 2 bases outside the gene matches. Here the CDR3 DNA reads TGTGCCTGGAGTCCGACTAGCGGGGGAGAGACCCAGTACTTC. Translation: CAWSPTSGGETQYF.

The chain has TRBV4-1 and TRBJ1-2, with TRBD1 identical over 9 bases. This CDR3 has 14 residues. Germline CDR1 MGHRA, CDR2 YSYEKL. V lost 5 bases, J lost 1 base, and 2 bases stayed unmatched. The CDR3 region has the DNA TGCGCCAGCAGCTCGGGACAGGGTAACTATGGCTACACCTTC. Protein: CASSSGQGNYGYTF.

The J gene is TRBJ2-7, the V gene TRBV5-1; 7 nucleotides align to TRBD1. The germline gives CDR1 SGHRS, CDR2 YFSETQ. V was clipped by 4 bases and J by 2 bases; unmatched bases: 6. This CDR3 is built from 14 residues. This CDR3 reads CASSHPGTAYEQYF. The CDR3 region has the DNA TGCGCCAGCAGCCACCCCGGGACAGCCTACGAGCAGTACTTC. Together with reference TRBV5-1 and TRBJ2-7, the CDR3 gives the full variable domain: KAGVTQTPRYLIKTRGQQVTLSCSPISGHRSVSWYQQTPGQGLQFLFEYFSETQRNKGNFPGRFSGRQFSNSRSEMNVSTLELGDSALYLCASSHPGTAYEQYFGPGTRLTVT.

J is TRBJ2-1 and V is TRBV5-6, with 14 bases aligning to TRBD2. J lost 5 bases, V lost 3 bases, and 4 bases had no gene match. CDR3 size: 16 residues. Germline V lookup: CDR1 SGHDT, CDR2 YYEEEE. CDR3 residues: CASSYPGLAGDNEQFF. The CDR3 coding sequence is TGTGCCAGCAGCTATCCGGGACTAGCGGGGGACAATGAGCAGTTCTTC.

The sample holds one count of this clone. J is TRBJ2-5 and V is TRBV28, with 11 positions matching TRBD1. The length of the CDR3 is 16 residues. Per germline, CDR1 MDHEN and CDR2 SYDVKM. Trimming at V came to 5 bases and at J to 5 bases, leaving 10 bases not matched to a gene. The CDR3 spells CASSPTRTGGGETQYF. For the CDR3, the DNA is TGTGCCAGCAGTCCAACACGGACAGGGGGCGGGGAGACCCAGTACTTC. The whole variable domain, remainder taken from reference TRBV28 and TRBJ2-5, is DVKVTQSSRYLVKRTGEKVFLECVQDMDHENMFWYRQDPGLGLRLIYFSYDVKMKEKGDIPEGYSVSREKKERFSLILESASTNQTSMYLCASSPTRTGGGETQYFGPGTRLLVL.